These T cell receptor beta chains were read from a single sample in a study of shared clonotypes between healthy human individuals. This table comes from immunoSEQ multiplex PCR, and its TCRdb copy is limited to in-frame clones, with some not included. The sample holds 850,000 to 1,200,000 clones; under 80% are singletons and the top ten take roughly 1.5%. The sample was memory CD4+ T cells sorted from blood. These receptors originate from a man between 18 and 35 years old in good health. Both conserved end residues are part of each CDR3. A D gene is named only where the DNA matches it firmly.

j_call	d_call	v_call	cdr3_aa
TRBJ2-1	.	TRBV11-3	CASSLNHYNEQFF
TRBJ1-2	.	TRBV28	CASSLSIGGYTF
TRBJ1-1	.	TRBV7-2	CASSLSREPNTEAFF
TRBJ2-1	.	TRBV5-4	CASSLGHTLNNEQFF
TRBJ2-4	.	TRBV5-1	CASSLDGEAKNIQYF
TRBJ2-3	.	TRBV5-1	CASSLEGSTDTQYF
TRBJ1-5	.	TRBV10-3	CATQTGREGQPQHF
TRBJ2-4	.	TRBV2	CASSGDKNIQYF
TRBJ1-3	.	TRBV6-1	CASIIGLSGNTIYF
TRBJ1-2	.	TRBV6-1	CASSQEGDSLGGYTF
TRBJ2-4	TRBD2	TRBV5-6	CASSPVGGGVGIQYF
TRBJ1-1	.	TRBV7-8	CASSLTGQNTEAFF
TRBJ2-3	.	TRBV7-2	CASSSRAPTDTQYF
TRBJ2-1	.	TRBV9	CASSVGLSINEQFF
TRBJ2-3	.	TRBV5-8	CASNPLTDTQYF
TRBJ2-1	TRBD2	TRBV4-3	CASSHLLAGAVNEQFF
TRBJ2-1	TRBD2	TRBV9	CASSALTSGRAWVEQFF
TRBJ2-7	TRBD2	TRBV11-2	CASSSLAAYEQYF
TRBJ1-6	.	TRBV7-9	CASTWHRLPDNSPLHF
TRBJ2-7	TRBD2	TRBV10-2	CASSGLDQRDYEQYF
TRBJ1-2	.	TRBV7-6	CASSFQEGYGYTF
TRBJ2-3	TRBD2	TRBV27	CASSFPRAGLADTQYF
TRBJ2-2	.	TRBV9	CASSASRPRGGELFF
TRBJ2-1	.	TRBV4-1	CASSQDDRNEQFF
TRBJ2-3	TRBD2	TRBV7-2	CASSLVGLAGGTDTQYF